What follows describes a single TCR beta chain. The sample comes from a study of T cells in Graves' hyperthyroidism and ophthalmopathy. The germline V gene has CDR1 SNHLY and CDR2 FYNNEI. CDR3 length equals 13 residues. Trimming pared 9 bases from V and 5 bases from J, leaving 14 bases between. Researchers took RNA transcripts and amplified the TCR beta CDR3 regions from them. First-round RT-PCR with HTBI primers amplified the TCR CDR3 region. TCRdb fed the multiplex PCR reads into MiXCR, producing one record per CDR3 protein. The sample holds about 290,000 distinct CDR3 sequences; approximately 15% are singletons and the top ten take approximately 60%.

Sequenced input: blood. This TCR derives from a woman aged 55-70 years with Graves' ophthalmopathy. The gene calls are TRBV2 and TRBJ2-4; D may match TRBD1 or TRBD2 (6 bases each). The DNA for the CDR3 is TGTGCCAGGGGGGGCAATAGGGAAAACATTCAGTACTTC. The encoded protein is CARGGNRENIQYF.